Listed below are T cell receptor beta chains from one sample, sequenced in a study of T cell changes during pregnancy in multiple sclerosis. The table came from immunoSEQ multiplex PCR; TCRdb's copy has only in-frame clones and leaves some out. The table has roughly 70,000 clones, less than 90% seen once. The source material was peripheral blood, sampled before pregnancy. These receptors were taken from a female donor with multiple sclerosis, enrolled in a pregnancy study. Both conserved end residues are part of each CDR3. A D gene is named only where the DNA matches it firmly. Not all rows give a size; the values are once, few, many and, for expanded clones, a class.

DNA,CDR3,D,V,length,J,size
TGCGCCAGCAGCGCCGGGACTAGGGCTCGAGAGACCCAGTACTTC,CASSAGTRARETQYF,TRBD2,TRBV5-1,15,TRBJ2-5,once
TGTGCCAGCAGCTTGGCGGGGGAGTACGAGCAGTACTTC,CASSLAGEYEQYF,TRBD2,TRBV7-2,13,TRBJ2-7,.
TGTGCCAGCACCTACGACAGGGTTGAAGATACGCAGTATTTT,CASTYDRVEDTQYF,TRBD1,TRBV2,14,TRBJ2-3,.
TGTGCCAGCAGCGTAGGTGGAGTTAACTATGGCTACACCTTC,CASSVGGVNYGYTF,.,TRBV9,14,TRBJ1-2,.
TGTGCCAGCAGTGAGCAACAGGGGCTGCACGAGCAGTACTTC,CASSEQQGLHEQYF,TRBD1,TRBV25-1,14,TRBJ2-7,.
TGTGCCAGCAGTTTACCGGGAGTATTAAACACTGAAGCTTTCTTT,CASSLPGVLNTEAFF,.,TRBV27,15,TRBJ1-1,.
TGTGCCAGCAGTTCACCCTCGACACTGTCCCATGGCTGGCAGTACTTC,CASSSPSTLSHGWQYF,.,TRBV27,16,TRBJ2-7,.
TGTGCCAGCAGCCCCGGCTCCGGACAGGGGGCTTACAATGAGCAGTTCTTC,CASSPGSGQGAYNEQFF,TRBD1,TRBV13,17,TRBJ2-1,.
TGTGCCTGGAGTGCCCCGACAGGGACTAATGAAAAACTGTTTTTT,CAWSAPTGTNEKLFF,TRBD1,TRBV30,15,TRBJ1-4,once
TGTGCCAGCAGCTTAACTAGCGGGGCTCTCTACGAGCAGTACTTC,CASSLTSGALYEQYF,TRBD2,TRBV11-2,15,TRBJ2-7,.
TGTGCCAGCAGCAACAGGGCCTCTGGAAACACCATATATTTT,CASSNRASGNTIYF,.,TRBV6-5,14,TRBJ1-3,.
TGTGCCAGCGCCCCGGGACAGTCAATGTTATACCAAGAGACCCAGTACTTC,CASAPGQSMLYQETQYF,TRBD1,TRBV18,17,TRBJ2-5,.
TGTGCCAGCAGCGCAGTTAAGGGCGGGGGGGCCCGATTAAACACTGAAGCTTTCTTT,CASSAVKGGGARLNTEAFF,.,TRBV9,19,TRBJ1-1,.
TGTGCCACCCGGGACAGTTTAGAGTACGTACACACTGAAGCTTTCTTT,CATRDSLEYVHTEAFF,TRBD1,TRBV2,16,TRBJ1-1,.
TGTGCCAGCAGCTTTGGCGGGGGGCCGAGCACCGGGGAGCTGTTTTTT,CASSFGGGPSTGELFF,TRBD2,TRBV7-6,16,TRBJ2-2,.
TGTGCCAGCAGATCGGGGGGGAACACTGAAGCTTTCTTT,CASRSGGNTEAFF,.,TRBV2,13,TRBJ1-1,.
TGTGCCAGCATGGCGGGACTAGCGGGAGACCGGGAGACCCAGTACTTC,CASMAGLAGDRETQYF,TRBD2,TRBV7-7,16,TRBJ2-5,.
TGTGCCAGCCAGGGTTACGCGAACACCGGGGAGCTGTTTTTT,CASQGYANTGELFF,.,TRBV2,14,TRBJ2-2,.
TGTGCCAGCAGCCCCAACAGGGCGGGGAACACTGAAGCTTTCTTT,CASSPNRAGNTEAFF,.,TRBV7-9,15,TRBJ1-1,.
TGTGCCAGCAGTCGCACGGGAGGGTTACAGCCCCAGCATTTT,CASSRTGGLQPQHF,.,TRBV6-5,14,TRBJ1-5,once
TGTGCCAGCAGCTTAGATGGGCACGAGCAGTACTTC,CASSLDGHEQYF,.,TRBV11-2,12,TRBJ2-7,.
TGTGCCAGCAGCTTAGCCTCAGGGGGCAGGTGGGACGCTTTCTTT,CASSLASGGRWDAFF,TRBD1,TRBV7-9,15,TRBJ1-1,few
TGTGCCAGCAGTGAATCTTGGACTCGGGGTGGCTACACCTTC,CASSESWTRGGYTF,.,TRBV6-1,14,TRBJ1-2,.
TGTGCCTGGACAACGGCGGGCGCCACCTACAATGAGCAGTTCTTC,CAWTTAGATYNEQFF,.,TRBV30,15,TRBJ2-1,.
TGTGCCAGTAGTATCCCGGGACAGGGGACGGGCACTGAAGCTTTCTTT,CASSIPGQGTGTEAFF,TRBD1,TRBV19,16,TRBJ1-1,few
TGCGCCAGCAGCCAAGATTTAGCGGGGAGGACCGGGGAGCTGTTTTTT,CASSQDLAGRTGELFF,TRBD2,TRBV4-3,16,TRBJ2-2,.
TGTGCCAGCAGCTTAGGGACTAGGCAATACAAAGAGACCCAGTACTTC,CASSLGTRQYKETQYF,TRBD2,TRBV7-9,16,TRBJ2-5,.
TGTTTACAGGGACCACTGGGGGGCAATCAGCCCCAGCATTTT,CLQGPLGGNQPQHF,.,TRBV6-5,14,TRBJ1-5,.
TGTGCCAGCAGCTTGGGACTAGCGGGAGGTCTCTCCTACGAGCAGTACTTC,CASSLGLAGGLSYEQYF,TRBD2,TRBV5-5,17,TRBJ2-7,.
TGTGCCAGCTCACCGGACAGGCTGAATGAAAAACTGTTTTTT,CASSPDRLNEKLFF,TRBD1,TRBV18,14,TRBJ1-4,many
TGCGCCAGCAGCTTGGGGACTAGCGGGAACCAAGAGACCCAGTACTTC,CASSLGTSGNQETQYF,TRBD2,TRBV5-1,16,TRBJ2-5,.
TGTGCCAGCAGCTTGTCTTTGACAGGGGAGACTGAAGCTTTCTTT,CASSLSLTGETEAFF,TRBD1,TRBV5-6,15,TRBJ1-1,.
TGTGCCAGCAGCACCCGTCCGGACTCGTACAATGAGCAGTTCTTC,CASSTRPDSYNEQFF,.,TRBV7-9,15,TRBJ2-1,.
TGTGCCAGCACCCCGGGTGGGTTCAGCGGCTACACCTTC,CASTPGGFSGYTF,.,TRBV11-2,13,TRBJ1-2,few
TGTGCCAGCAGCTATAGCGGGGGGCCCTCCTACGAGCAGTACTTC,CASSYSGGPSYEQYF,TRBD2,TRBV7-3,15,TRBJ2-7,few
TGCGCCAGCAGTGAAACAGGGGTAAATCAGCCCCAGCATTTT,CASSETGVNQPQHF,TRBD1,TRBV10-1,14,TRBJ1-5,.
TGTGCCAGCTCACCACAGGGGGCCACTGAAGCTTTCTTT,CASSPQGATEAFF,TRBD1,TRBV18,13,TRBJ1-1,.
TGTGCCAGCAGCTTGCGTGACAGGGTTTACGAGCAGTACTTC,CASSLRDRVYEQYF,TRBD1,TRBV5-8,14,TRBJ2-7,.
TGTGCCAGCAGCTTAGCAATGCGTTCGGGGTTTGGCTACACCTTC,CASSLAMRSGFGYTF,.,TRBV7-9,15,TRBJ1-2,once
TGTGCCAGCAGCGTAGGGGGGGTTAAAGGGATGAACACTGAAGCTTTCTTT,CASSVGGVKGMNTEAFF,.,TRBV9,17,TRBJ1-1,.
TGTGCCAACACGGGACCCGGACTAGAAAAGCAGTACTTC,CANTGPGLEKQYF,TRBD2,TRBV7-2,13,TRBJ2-7,.
TGTGCCAGTAGTATAGAGGCGGGGGACCAGCCCCAGCATTTT,CASSIEAGDQPQHF,.,TRBV19,14,TRBJ1-5,.
TGTGCCAGTAGTACAGGGGTGGGGGCCGAGCAGTACTTC,CASSTGVGAEQYF,.,TRBV19,13,TRBJ2-7,few
TGCGCCAGCAGCTTGGGGGGAGGAGGGTCAAGCACCTATGGCTACACCTTC,CASSLGGGGSSTYGYTF,.,TRBV5-1,17,TRBJ1-2,once
TGTGCCAGTAGTAGGGATAGCGGGAGTCTCTACGAGCAGTACTTC,CASSRDSGSLYEQYF,TRBD2,TRBV19,15,TRBJ2-7,.
TGTGCCAGCAGCCAGGGGACAACCCAAGAGACCCAGTACTTC,CASSQGTTQETQYF,.,TRBV7-2,14,TRBJ2-5,once
TGTGCCAGCAGCACGAGGACAGGGTACACTGAAGCTTTCTTT,CASSTRTGYTEAFF,TRBD1,TRBV5-6,14,TRBJ1-1,.
TGTGCCAGCAGCGCGGGACTATTTGAAGAGACCCAGTACTTC,CASSAGLFEETQYF,TRBD2,TRBV2,14,TRBJ2-5,.
TGTGCCAGCACCTTGGGGGGCTCTGGAAACACCATATATTTT,CASTLGGSGNTIYF,.,TRBV28,14,TRBJ1-3,.
TGTGCCAGCATGGGGACAGGGGTTTATCAGCCCCAGCATTTT,CASMGTGVYQPQHF,TRBD1,TRBV2,14,TRBJ1-5,.
TGTGCCAGCAGCGTAGGTCCAGGGGGCCCCCTCCACTTT,CASSVGPGGPLHF,TRBD1,TRBV9,13,TRBJ1-6,.
TGTGCCAGCAGCTTATTTCAGGGGACCCAAGAGACCCAGTACTTC,CASSLFQGTQETQYF,.,TRBV7-6,15,TRBJ2-5,.
TGTGCCAGCCAGGGGTCTTTCGATGAGCAGTTCTTC,CASQGSFDEQFF,.,TRBV27,12,TRBJ2-1,.
TGTGCCAGTAGTATAGGGAGGCCCCATGAGCAGTTCTTC,CASSIGRPHEQFF,.,TRBV19,13,TRBJ2-1,.
TGCGCCAGCAGCCAAGCAGGTAGAGGGATCATTCAGTACTTC,CASSQAGRGIIQYF,.,TRBV4-1,14,TRBJ2-4,.
TGTGCCAGCAGCCTGGCTCAGGGGGCGTTTTACGAGCAGTACTTC,CASSLAQGAFYEQYF,TRBD1,TRBV6-5,15,TRBJ2-7,.
TGTGCCAGCAGCTTAGCGAGAGGGCGGGCTTTCTTT,CASSLARGRAFF,.,TRBV7-2,12,TRBJ1-1,.
TGTGCCAGCAGCTCCCCCCTAGGGAGCACCTACGAGCAGTACTTC,CASSSPLGSTYEQYF,.,TRBV7-9,15,TRBJ2-7,.
TGTGCCAGCAGCTTGATAGCGGGAGTAGTGAATGAGCAGTTCTTC,CASSLIAGVVNEQFF,TRBD2,TRBV6-5,15,TRBJ2-1,.